This TCR beta chain originates from a study of blood T cell repertoires in COVID-19 (dated by TCRdb to 2020 to 2021). About the study as a whole: Samples covering the acute and convalescent phases of COVID-19 were provided by collaborators in the United States, Italy and Spain. The material from the prospective study consisted of cDNA or gDNA derived from T cells, B-cell-depleted T cells, or PBMCs. Deeply sampled blood TCRbeta repertoires from subjects exposed to, actively infected with, or recovered from COVID-19 were included in the dataset. Where available, HLA class I and class II types were obtained from metadata supplied by the sample provider rather than from assay-based typing. Samples came from the ongoing ImmuneRACE study (first 160 participants) plus 1,254 subjects from 6 global collaborators. Sample metadata almost always included a de-identified subject ID, COVID-19 status, age in years and sex. The repertoires were released in a freely available public database intended as a resource for research on the immune response to SARS-CoV-2.

TCRbeta CDR3 regions were amplified from genomic DNA by means of the immunoSEQ Assay, a bias-controlled multiplex PCR. The original pipeline was this. Within the assay, amplification of reference gene primers was used to estimate how many nucleated cells each sample contained. To quantify the absolute abundance of each unique TCRbeta CDR3 rearrangement, sequence reads were collapsed and filtered. For each sample, productive Simpson clonality was calculated as the square root of Simpson's diversity index over productive rearrangements. TCRdb holds this immuneACCESS table with in-frame rearrangements only. Some clones are missing; in checked studies, unresolved V genes explain under half, and the rest has no known cause. That table furnishes V, J and clone size, whereas the DNA furnished D and trimming. This sample gives about 260,000 clones in total; over 75% of them show up just once. Jointly, the top ten make up roughly 2.3% of the sample.

Overall study outcomes, separate from this receptor: The quantity of clinical and demographic metadata differed by source and by participant and was supplied without curation.

Including the terminal cysteine and phenylalanine, the CDR3 comprises 14 residues. The DNA shown is the 42-base CDR3, in frame from base 1. Trimming takes 3 bases off V and 6 bases off J; junction bases not matched to a gene: 6. As encoded in the germline V gene (reference sequence), CDR1 is MNHEY while CDR2 is SMNVEV. With regard to this clone: The target of this receptor is not known. No quality values exist for individual bases; no much larger clone is one base distant.

In the prospective study, participants were 18 to 89 years old, resided in under 30 geographic areas of the United States, and were enrolled through a virtual design. To assign participants to cohorts, the prospective study relied on clinical history that participants themselves reported in a screening survey and a study questionnaire. Recovered participants in ImmuneRACE Cohort 3 were defined by two consecutive negative NP/OP PCR tests, clearance by a healthcare professional, or resolution of symptoms. Each participant in the prospective study had whole blood, serum and a nasopharyngeal or oropharyngeal swab collected by mobile phlebotomists. Prospective study participants could optionally give additional blood draws and questionnaires over a roughly two-month period. Prospective study blood samples were shipped either frozen or at room temperature before DNA extraction.

The receptor was derived from a woman younger than 30 who had recovered from COVID-19. The rearrangement joined TRBV27 to TRBJ1-1, with 8 middle bases fitting TRBD1. Sequences were obtained from PBMCs or T cells enriched from blood (not recorded which). The nucleotide sequence is given as TGTGCCAGCAGTTTTCAGGGGGCGAGCTCTGAAGCTTTCTTT. Translated, this gives CASSFQGASSEAFF.